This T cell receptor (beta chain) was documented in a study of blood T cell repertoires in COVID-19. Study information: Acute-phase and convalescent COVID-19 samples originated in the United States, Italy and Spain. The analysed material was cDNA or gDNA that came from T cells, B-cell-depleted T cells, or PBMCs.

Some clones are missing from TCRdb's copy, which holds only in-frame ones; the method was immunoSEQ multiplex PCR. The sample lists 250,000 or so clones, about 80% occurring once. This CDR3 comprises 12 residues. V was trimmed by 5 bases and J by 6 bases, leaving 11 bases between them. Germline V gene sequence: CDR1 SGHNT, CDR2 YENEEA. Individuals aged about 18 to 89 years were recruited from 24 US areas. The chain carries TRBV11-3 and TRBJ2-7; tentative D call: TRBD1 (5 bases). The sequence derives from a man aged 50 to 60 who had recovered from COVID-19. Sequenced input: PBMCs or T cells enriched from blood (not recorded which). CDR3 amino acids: CASSPGRGEQYF. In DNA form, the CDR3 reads TGTGCCAGCAGCCCCGGTAGGGGCGAGCAGTACTTC.